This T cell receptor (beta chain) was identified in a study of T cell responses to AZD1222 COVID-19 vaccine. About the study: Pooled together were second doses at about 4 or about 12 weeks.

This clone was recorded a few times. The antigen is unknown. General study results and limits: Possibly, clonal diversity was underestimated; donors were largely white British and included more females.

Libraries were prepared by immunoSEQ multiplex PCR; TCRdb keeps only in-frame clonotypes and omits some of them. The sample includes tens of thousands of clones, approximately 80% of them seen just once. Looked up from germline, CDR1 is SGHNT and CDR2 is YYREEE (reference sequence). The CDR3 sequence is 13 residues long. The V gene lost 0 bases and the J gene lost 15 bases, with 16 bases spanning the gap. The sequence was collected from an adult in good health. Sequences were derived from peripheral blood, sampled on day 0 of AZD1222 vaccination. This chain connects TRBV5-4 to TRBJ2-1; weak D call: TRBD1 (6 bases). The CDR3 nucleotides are TGTGCCAGCAGCTTGGAACAGGGAGTATGGCTGTTCTTC. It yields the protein CASSLEQGVWLFF.